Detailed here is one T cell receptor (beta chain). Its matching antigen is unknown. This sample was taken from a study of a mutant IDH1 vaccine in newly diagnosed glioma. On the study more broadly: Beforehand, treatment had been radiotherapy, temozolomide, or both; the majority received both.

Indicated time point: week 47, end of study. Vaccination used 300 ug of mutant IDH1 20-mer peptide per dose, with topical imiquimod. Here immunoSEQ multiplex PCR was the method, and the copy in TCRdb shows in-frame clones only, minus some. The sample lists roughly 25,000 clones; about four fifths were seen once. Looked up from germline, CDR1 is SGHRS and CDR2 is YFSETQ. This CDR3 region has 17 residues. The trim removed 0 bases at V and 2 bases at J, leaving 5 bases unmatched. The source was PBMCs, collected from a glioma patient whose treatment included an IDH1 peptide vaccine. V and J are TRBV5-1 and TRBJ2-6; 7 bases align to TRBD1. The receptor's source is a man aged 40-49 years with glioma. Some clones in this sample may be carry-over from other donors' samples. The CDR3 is CASSLEGAGPGANVLTF. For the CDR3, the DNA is TGCGCCAGCAGCTTGGAGGGGGCAGGGCCTGGGGCCAACGTCCTGACTTTC.